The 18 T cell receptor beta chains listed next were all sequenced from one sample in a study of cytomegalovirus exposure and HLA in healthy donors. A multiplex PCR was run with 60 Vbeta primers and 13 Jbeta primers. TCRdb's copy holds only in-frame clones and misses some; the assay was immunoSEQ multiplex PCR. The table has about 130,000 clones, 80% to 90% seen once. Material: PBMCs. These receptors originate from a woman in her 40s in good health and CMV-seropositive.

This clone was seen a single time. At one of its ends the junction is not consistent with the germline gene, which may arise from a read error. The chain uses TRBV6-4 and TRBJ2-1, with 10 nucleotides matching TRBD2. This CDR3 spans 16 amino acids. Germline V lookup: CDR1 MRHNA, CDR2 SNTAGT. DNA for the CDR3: TGTACCAGCAGTGACTCGATCCTAGCGGGAGTCGGTGAGCAGTTCTTC. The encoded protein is CTSSDSILAGVGEQFF.

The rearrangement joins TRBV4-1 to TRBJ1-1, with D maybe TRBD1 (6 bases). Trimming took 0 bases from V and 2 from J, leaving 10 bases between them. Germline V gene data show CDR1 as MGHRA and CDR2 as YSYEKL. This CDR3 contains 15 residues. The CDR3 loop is CASSQDSGVNTEAFF. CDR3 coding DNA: TGCGCCAGCAGCCAAGATTCAGGGGTTAACACTGAAGCTTTCTTT.

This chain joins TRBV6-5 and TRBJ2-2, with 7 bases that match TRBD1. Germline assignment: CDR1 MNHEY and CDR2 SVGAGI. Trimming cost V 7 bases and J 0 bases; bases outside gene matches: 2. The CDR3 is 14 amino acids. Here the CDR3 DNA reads TGTGCCAGCAATGGACAGGCGAACACCGGGGAGCTGTTTTTT. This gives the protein CASNGQANTGELFF.

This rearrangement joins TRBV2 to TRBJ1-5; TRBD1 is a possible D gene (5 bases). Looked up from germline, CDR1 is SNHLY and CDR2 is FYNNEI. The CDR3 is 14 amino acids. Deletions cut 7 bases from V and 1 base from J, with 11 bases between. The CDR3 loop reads CASNRRDSNQPQHF. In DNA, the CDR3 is TGTGCCAGCAATAGGAGGGACAGCAATCAGCCCCAGCATTTT.

The chain's CDR3 is CASSRSGSLDYEQYF. DNA for the CDR3: TGTGCCAGCAGTCGAAGCGGGAGCCTTGACTACGAGCAGTACTTC. The chain employs TRBV27 and TRBJ2-7, with 8 bases matching TRBD2. The CDR3 covers 15 residues. Germline CDR1 MNHEY, CDR2 SMNVEV (reference sequence). V dropped 5 bases and J dropped 3; count of bases not matched to a gene: 9.

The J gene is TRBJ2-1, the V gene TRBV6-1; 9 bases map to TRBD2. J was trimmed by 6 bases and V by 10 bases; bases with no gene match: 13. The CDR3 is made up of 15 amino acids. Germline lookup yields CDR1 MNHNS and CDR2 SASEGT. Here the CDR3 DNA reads TGTGCCACCGATCCCGCGGGAGGGCCGTTCAATGAGCAGTTCTTC. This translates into CATDPAGGPFNEQFF.

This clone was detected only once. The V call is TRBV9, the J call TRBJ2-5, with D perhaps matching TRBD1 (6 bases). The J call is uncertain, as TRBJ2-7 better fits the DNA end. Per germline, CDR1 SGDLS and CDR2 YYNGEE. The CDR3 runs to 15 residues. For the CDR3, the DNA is TGTGCCAGCAGCGTAGCCGGGACACCCGATTACGAGCAGTACTTC. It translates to CASSVAGTPDYEQYF.

The CDR3: CASSSSGAGTDTQYF. In nucleotides, the CDR3 is TGCGCCAGCAGCTCTAGTGGGGCGGGCACAGATACGCAGTATTTT. The V and J genes are TRBV5-1 and TRBJ2-3, with a weak D call TRBD1 (5 bases). Germline-derived CDR1 and CDR2 are SGHRS and YFSETQ. V shed 3 bases and J shed 1 base, with 12 bases lying between them. The CDR3 has 15 amino acids.

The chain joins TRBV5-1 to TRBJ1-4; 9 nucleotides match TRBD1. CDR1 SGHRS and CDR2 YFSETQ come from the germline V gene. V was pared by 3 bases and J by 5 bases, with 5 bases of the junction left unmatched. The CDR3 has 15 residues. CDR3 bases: TGCGCCAGCAGCTCCGGGACAGGGACGAATGAAAAACTGTTTTTT. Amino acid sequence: CASSSGTGTNEKLFF.

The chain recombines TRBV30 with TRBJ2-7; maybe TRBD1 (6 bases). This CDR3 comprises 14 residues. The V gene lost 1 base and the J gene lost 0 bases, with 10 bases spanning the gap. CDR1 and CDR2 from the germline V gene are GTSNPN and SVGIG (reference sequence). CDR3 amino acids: CAWSGDRNSYEQYF. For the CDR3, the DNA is TGTGCCTGGAGTGGTGACAGGAACTCCTACGAGCAGTACTTC.

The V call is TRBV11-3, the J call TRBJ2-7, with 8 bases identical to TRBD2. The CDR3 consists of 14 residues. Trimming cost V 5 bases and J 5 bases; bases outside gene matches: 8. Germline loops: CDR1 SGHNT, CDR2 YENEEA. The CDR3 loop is CASSPSGSTHEQYF. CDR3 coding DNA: TGTGCCAGCAGCCCCAGCGGGAGTACCCACGAGCAGTACTTC. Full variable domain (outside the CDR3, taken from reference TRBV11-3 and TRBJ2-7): EAGVVQSPRYKIIEKKQPVAFWCNPISGHNTLYWYLQNLGQGPELLIRYENEEAVDDSQLPKDRFSAERLKGVDSTLKIQPAELGDSAVYLCASSPSGSTHEQYFGPGTRLTVT.

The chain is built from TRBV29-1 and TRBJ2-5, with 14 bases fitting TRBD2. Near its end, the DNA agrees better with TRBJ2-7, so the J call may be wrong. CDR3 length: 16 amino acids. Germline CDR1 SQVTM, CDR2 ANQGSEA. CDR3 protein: CSVDLPGTSGRYEQYF. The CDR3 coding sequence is TGCAGCGTTGATCTTCCCGGGACTAGCGGGAGATACGAGCAGTACTTC.

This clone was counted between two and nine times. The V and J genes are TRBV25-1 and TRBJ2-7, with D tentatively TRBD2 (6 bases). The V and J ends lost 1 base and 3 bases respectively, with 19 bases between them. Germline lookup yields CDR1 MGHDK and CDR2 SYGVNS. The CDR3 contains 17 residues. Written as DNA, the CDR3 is TGTGCCAGCAGTGAATTTCGGATAGCGGCAAGCCGCTACGAGCAGTACTTC. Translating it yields CASSEFRIAASRYEQYF.

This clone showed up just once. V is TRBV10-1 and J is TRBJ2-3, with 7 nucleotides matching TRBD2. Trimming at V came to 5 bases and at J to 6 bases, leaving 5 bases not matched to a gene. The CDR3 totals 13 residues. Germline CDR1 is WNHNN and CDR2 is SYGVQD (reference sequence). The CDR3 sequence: CASSRKLADTQYF. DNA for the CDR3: TGCGCCAGCAGTCGGAAACTAGCGGATACGCAGTATTTT.

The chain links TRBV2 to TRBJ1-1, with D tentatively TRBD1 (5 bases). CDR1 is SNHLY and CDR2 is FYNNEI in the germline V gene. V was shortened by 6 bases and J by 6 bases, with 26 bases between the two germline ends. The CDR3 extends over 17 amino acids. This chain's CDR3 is CASSQNEAGMVRSEAFF. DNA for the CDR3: TGTGCCAGCAGCCAAAACGAGGCAGGGATGGTAAGGTCTGAAGCTTTCTTT.

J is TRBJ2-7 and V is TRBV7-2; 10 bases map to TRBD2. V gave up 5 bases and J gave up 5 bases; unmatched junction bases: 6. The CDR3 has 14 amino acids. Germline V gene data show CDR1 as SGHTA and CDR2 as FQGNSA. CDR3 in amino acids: CASSLITSGNEQYF. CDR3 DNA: TGTGCCAGCAGCCTAATTACTAGCGGGAACGAGCAGTACTTC.

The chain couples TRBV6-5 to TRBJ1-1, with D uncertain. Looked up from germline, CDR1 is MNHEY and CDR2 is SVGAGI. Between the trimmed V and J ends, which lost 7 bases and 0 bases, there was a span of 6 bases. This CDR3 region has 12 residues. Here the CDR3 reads CASNSLNTEAFF. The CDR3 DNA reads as TGTGCCAGCAATAGCTTGAACACTGAAGCTTTCTTT.

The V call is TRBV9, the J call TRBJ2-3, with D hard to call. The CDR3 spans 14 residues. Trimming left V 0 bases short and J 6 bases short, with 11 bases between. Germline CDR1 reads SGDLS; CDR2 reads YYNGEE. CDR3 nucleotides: TGTGCCAGCAGCGTAGCTAGGCCGGAGGATACGCAGTATTTT. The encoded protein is CASSVARPEDTQYF.